These 23 T cell receptor beta chains share one sample of origin, sequenced in a study of identifying expanded T cells in peripheral blood (dated by TCRdb to 2018 to 2020). Libraries were built with the immunoSEQ multiplex PCR assay. This is the immuneACCESS table as TCRdb keeps it, with only in-frame sequences that have V and J called. A part of the clones is gone; compared with another copy, unresolved V genes explain less than half, and the rest is unexplained. This sample comprises around 120,000 clones, approximately 90% of them detected only once. 16% of the sample lies in the top ten. Sequencing was done on a sample of blood. Every receptor here comes from a person between 18 and 69 years old in good health.

Comment on this clone: The sample carries other DNA sequences with the same CDR3. This sequence joins TRBV6-6 and TRBJ1-2; maybe TRBD1 (5 bases). This CDR3 spans 15 amino acids. From germline, CDR1 is MNHNY and CDR2 SVGAGI (reference sequence). Trimming cost V 6 bases and J 2 bases, with 16 bases left between them. CDR3 protein: CASSFRVRVNYGYTF. For the CDR3, the DNA is TGTGCCAGCAGCTTCAGGGTTCGGGTCAACTATGGCTACACCTTC.

This chain uses TRBV27 with TRBJ2-7; D tentatively reads TRBD1 or TRBD2 (5 bases each). Deletions cut 6 bases from V and 1 base from J, with 16 bases between. CDR3 length: 15 amino acids. Germline CDR1 and CDR2: MNHEY and SMNVEV (reference sequence). In DNA, the CDR3 is TGTGCCAGCAGCCCCGGGACGGGCCCTTCCTACGAGCAGTACTTC. It is translated as CASSPGTGPSYEQYF.

Concerning this clone itself: The germline gene is not matched at one end of the junction; a read error may be the cause. This rearrangement joins TRBV29-1 to TRBJ2-1, with 12 positions matching TRBD2. Germline values: CDR1 SQVTM, CDR2 ANQGSEA. CDR3 size: 14 residues. CDR3 amino acids: CSVEDLAGGPDSVF. CDR3 in DNA: TGCAGCGTTGAAGACCTAGCGGGGGGGCCTGATTCGGTCTTC.

The chain has TRBV27 and TRBJ1-2; TRBD1 might be the D (5 bases). Per the germline V gene, CDR1 is MNHEY and CDR2 is SMNVEV (reference sequence). Trimming removed 6 bases at V and 8 bases at J, with 22 bases between. The CDR3 contains 15 residues. The CDR3 loop reads CASREMGSGTRGYTF. The CDR3 DNA reads TGTGCCAGCAGGGAAATGGGGTCGGGGACTCGGGGCTACACCTTC.

V gene TRBV11-2 combines with J gene TRBJ2-7; D gene unclear. V lost 5 bases to trimming and J lost 4 bases, with 6 bases between them. Germline CDR1 reads SGHAT; CDR2 reads FQNNGV. CDR3 size: 11 residues. The chain's CDR3 is CASSPSYEQYF. The CDR3 DNA sequence: TGTGCCAGCAGCCCATCGTACGAGCAGTACTTC.

This rearrangement joins TRBV30 to TRBJ1-2, with 7 bases matching TRBD1. Trimming cost V 0 bases and J 8 bases; bases outside gene matches: 9. Germline V gene lookup returns CDR1 GTSNPN and CDR2 SVGIG (reference sequence). The CDR3 spans 14 residues. The CDR3 loop is CAWSVGQGVGGYTF. Here the CDR3 DNA reads TGTGCCTGGAGTGTCGGGCAGGGGGTGGGAGGCTACACCTTC.

J is TRBJ1-5 and V is TRBV2, with 8 bases fitting TRBD1. V lost 6 bases, J lost 6 bases, and 7 bases stayed unmatched. Germline CDR1 and CDR2: SNHLY and FYNNEI. The CDR3 runs to 14 residues. The CDR3 region has the DNA TGTGCCAGCAGCGGGACAGGTGCGGGTCAGCCCCAGCATTTT. Amino acid sequence: CASSGTGAGQPQHF.

The chain is built from TRBV6-6 and TRBJ2-3, with 11 bases lining up with TRBD1. In germline, CDR1 is MNHNY, CDR2 SVGAGI (reference sequence). Losses at the gene ends were 1 base for V and 5 bases for J; bases not matched to a gene: 5. This CDR3 spans 16 amino acids. The CDR3 DNA follows: TGTGCCAGCAGTTACTTAGGACAGGGGGCGAGAGATACGCAGTATTTT. Its protein is CASSYLGQGARDTQYF.

The chain employs TRBV30 and TRBJ1-1; weak D call: TRBD1 (5 bases). In germline, CDR1 is GTSNPN, CDR2 SVGIG (reference sequence). V was cut by 8 bases and J by 7 bases, with 11 bases left in between. The CDR3 covers 10 residues. The CDR3 region has the DNA TGTGCCCGGGACCCCGATGAAGCTTTCTTT. Translating gives CARDPDEAFF. Full variable domain (remainder filled in from reference TRBV30 and TRBJ1-1): SQTIHQWPATLVQPVGSPLSLECTVEGTSNPNLYWYRQAAGRGLQLLFYSVGIGQISSEVPQNLSASRPQDRQFILSSKKLLLSDSGFYLCARDPDEAFFGQGTRLTVV.

CDR3 sequence: CASSLQAGEQYF. The CDR3 DNA sequence: TGTGCCAGCAGCTTACAGGCGGGCGAGCAGTACTTC. This chain connects TRBV7-2 to TRBJ2-5, with D possibly being TRBD2 (5 bases). The J call may be in error: the DNA end matches TRBJ2-7 better. Germline lookup yields CDR1 SGHTA and CDR2 FQGNSA. The CDR3 has 12 amino acids.

In DNA form, the CDR3 reads TGTGCCAGTAGTACGTACGGGTTAGCGGGGGGATTCGGGACAGATACGCAGTATTTT. It is translated as CASSTYGLAGGFGTDTQYF. V and J are TRBV19 and TRBJ2-3; 10 bases fit TRBD2. CDR1 LNHDA and CDR2 SQIVND come from the germline V gene (reference sequence). V shed 4 bases and J 3 bases; nucleotides not matched to a gene: 16. The CDR3 length is 19 residues.

V usage is TRBV5-6 and J usage is TRBJ1-3, with no clear D. Germline V gene sequence: CDR1 SGHDT, CDR2 YYEEEE. The V end was cut by 7 bases, the J end by 8 bases, with 13 bases between. The CDR3 is 12 amino acids. The CDR3 protein is CASGYARDTIYF. The DNA of the CDR3 is TGTGCCAGCGGCTACGCCCGGGACACCATATATTTT.

The chain uses TRBV4-1 and TRBJ2-7; D not resolved. The V and J ends lost 0 bases and 2 bases respectively, with 8 bases between them. This CDR3 spans 14 amino acids. Germline lookup yields CDR1 MGHRA and CDR2 YSYEKL. DNA of the CDR3: TGCGCCAGCAGCCAAGACGCTGGGACCTACGAGCAGTACTTC. Its protein product is CASSQDAGTYEQYF.

The rearrangement links TRBV18 to TRBJ2-6; D is ambiguous. V was cut by 3 bases and J by 4 bases, with 10 bases left in between. CDR1 is KGHSH, CDR2 LQKENI, per germline. The CDR3 loop spans 15 amino acids. The CDR3 DNA reads TGTGCCAGCTCACCTCCGTCGGGCGGGGCCAACGTCCTGACTTTC. It encodes CASSPPSGGANVLTF.

The CDR3 DNA reads TGCGCCAGCAGCCCTGCGGGGGCACGCGGCGTGGGCGAGAGATCTGGAAACACCATATATTTT. Residues: CASSPAGARGVGERSGNTIYF. The J gene is TRBJ1-3, the V gene TRBV5-1, with a weak D call TRBD1 (6 bases). CDR1 and CDR2 (germline): SGHRS, YFSETQ. This CDR3 comprises 21 residues. The ends were cut back, 4 bases at V and 1 base at J, with 30 bases in the middle.

J is TRBJ1-6 and V is TRBV5-1; D is possibly TRBD1 (6 bases). From germline, CDR1 is SGHRS and CDR2 YFSETQ. The CDR3 is made up of 14 amino acids. Trimming took 0 bases from V and 7 from J, leaving 8 bases between them. The CDR3 region is CASSLDRANSPLHF. CDR3 in DNA: TGCGCCAGCAGCTTGGACAGGGCGAATTCACCCCTCCACTTT.

The chain links TRBV9 to TRBJ2-7; D possibly corresponds to TRBD1 (6 bases). Per the germline V gene, CDR1 is SGDLS and CDR2 is YYNGEE. V dropped 3 bases and J dropped 0 bases, with 10 bases sitting between them. The CDR3 totals 14 residues. CDR3 coding DNA: TGTGCCAGCAGCGCCGGACAGCGCTCCTACGAGCAGTACTTC. It translates to CASSAGQRSYEQYF.

This chain joins TRBV30 and TRBJ2-1, with 9 bases fitting TRBD2. The germline gives CDR1 GTSNPN, CDR2 SVGIG (reference sequence). J gave up 0 bases and V 2 bases, and 2 bases lay outside the gene matches. There are 15 residues in the CDR3. The CDR3 nucleotides are TGTGCCTGGAGTCGACTAGCGGACTCCTACAATGAGCAGTTCTTC. It translates to CAWSRLADSYNEQFF. Combining the CDR3 with reference TRBV30 and TRBJ2-1 gives the whole variable domain SQTIHQWPATLVQPVGSPLSLECTVEGTSNPNLYWYRQAAGRGLQLLFYSVGIGQISSEVPQNLSASRPQDRQFILSSKKLLLSDSGFYLCAWSRLADSYNEQFFGPGTRLTVL.

This chain uses TRBV4-2 with TRBJ2-7, with D possibly matching TRBD1 (5 bases). The CDR3 runs to 15 residues. CDR1 and CDR2 from the germline V gene are LGHNA and YNFKEQ. Trimming left V 0 bases short and J 5 bases short, with 14 bases between. CDR3: CASSQEWAGLDEQYF. CDR3 bases: TGTGCCAGCAGCCAAGAGTGGGCAGGGCTCGACGAGCAGTACTTC.

The chain is built from TRBV19 and TRBJ1-3; D is unclear. Germline V gene sequence: CDR1 LNHDA, CDR2 SQIVND (reference sequence). V gave up 9 bases and J gave up 2 bases, with 14 bases separating them. This CDR3 has 14 amino acids. The CDR3 bases are TGTGCCAGCAAGCCAGTCACTGCTGGAAACACCATATATTTT. Its translation: CASKPVTAGNTIYF. Drawing the rest from reference TRBV19 and TRBJ1-3, the complete variable domain is DGGITQSPKYLFRKEGQNVTLSCEQNLNHDAMYWYRQDPGQGLRLIYYSQIVNDFQKGDIAEGYSVSREKKESFPLTVTSAQKNPTAFYLCASKPVTAGNTIYFGEGSWLTVV.

The chain uses TRBV13 and TRBJ1-5; TRBD1 is a possible D gene (6 bases). Looked up from germline, CDR1 is PRHDT and CDR2 is FYEKMQ (reference sequence). V gave up 0 bases and J gave up 7 bases, with 10 bases separating them. This CDR3 spans 14 amino acids. The CDR3 spells CASSLGRGWQPQHF. The CDR3 region has the DNA TGTGCCAGCAGCTTAGGCAGGGGTTGGCAGCCCCAGCATTTT.

The chain employs TRBV29-1 and TRBJ1-4; D call uncertain. Germline CDR1 and CDR2: SQVTM and ANQGSEA. There are 13 residues in the CDR3. The V end lost 3 bases, the J end lost 5 bases, and 10 bases lay between the germline ends. CDR3: CSVEEGLNEKLFF. Here the CDR3 DNA reads TGCAGCGTTGAGGAAGGACTGAATGAAAAACTGTTTTTT.

This chain connects TRBV9 to TRBJ2-1; TRBD1 is a possible D gene (6 bases). Per germline, CDR1 SGDLS and CDR2 YYNGEE. The CDR3 length is 15 residues. V lost 0 bases, J lost 2 bases, and 9 bases lay in between. CDR3: CASSVAGAPYNEQFF. CDR3 sequence (DNA): TGTGCCAGCAGCGTAGCAGGGGCCCCCTACAATGAGCAGTTCTTC. The whole variable domain, remainder taken from reference TRBV9 and TRBJ2-1, is DSGVTQTPKHLITATGQRVTLRCSPRSGDLSVYWYQQSLDQGLQFLIQYYNGEERAKGNILERFSAQQFPDLHSELNLSSLELGDSALYFCASSVAGAPYNEQFFGPGTRLTVL.